Below are 11 T cell receptor beta chains sequenced from a single sample in a study of cytomegalovirus exposure and HLA in healthy donors. Primers for the PCR totalled 60 Vbeta and 13 Jbeta. Only in-frame clones appear in the TCRdb table, and some are missing; sequencing was by immunoSEQ multiplex PCR. The sample consists of about 210,000 clones, roughly 82% of them appearing once. Sample: PBMCs. These TCRs come from a middle-aged man in good health and CMV-seropositive.

The CDR3 nucleotides read TGTGCCAGTTCCGGGACTAGCGGCGTAAATGAGCAGTTCTTC. It codes for CASSGTSGVNEQFF. V usage is TRBV6-5 and J usage is TRBJ2-1, with 11 bases lining up with TRBD2. V lost 9 bases to trimming and J lost 7 bases; unmatched junction nucleotides: 8. The length of the CDR3 is 14 residues. CDR1 is MNHEY, CDR2 SVGAGI, per germline.

As to this clone: An end of the junction does not agree with germline; a read error may underlie this. The chain links TRBV4-1 to TRBJ1-6, with 8 bases aligning to TRBD1. The CDR3 covers 15 residues. Germline CDR1 and CDR2: MGHRA and YSYEKL. In nucleotides, the CDR3 is TGCGCCAGCAGCCAAGGACGACAGGGGAATTCACCCCTTCACTTT. As protein: CASSQGRQGNSPLHF.

Only a few counts were recorded for this clone. V usage is TRBV5-1 and J usage is TRBJ2-5; 9 bases line up with TRBD2. Losses at the gene ends were 0 bases for V and 4 bases for J; bases not matched to a gene: 4. This CDR3 has 15 residues. The germline V gene has CDR1 SGHRS and CDR2 YFSETQ. For the CDR3, the DNA is TGCGCCAGCAGCTTGGGCGGGAGGGTCCCAGAGACCCAGTACTTC. It codes for CASSLGGRVPETQYF.

The V call is TRBV2, the J call TRBJ1-2; a possible D gene is TRBD1 (6 bases). Trimming removed 5 bases from V and 7 bases from J, with 14 bases in between. CDR3 length: 13 residues. Per germline, CDR1 SNHLY and CDR2 FYNNEI. CDR3 in DNA: TGTGCCAGCAGTACACAGGGAATCAGTGGCTACACCTTC. Amino acid sequence: CASSTQGISGYTF.

The chain carries TRBV11-2 and TRBJ1-1; possibly TRBD1 for D (6 bases). Germline CDR1 SGHAT, CDR2 FQNNGV. Deletions cut 5 bases from V and 4 bases from J, with 17 bases between. CDR3 length: 15 amino acids. The CDR3 is CASSISRGAGTEAFF. CDR3 nucleotides: TGTGCCAGCAGCATATCCCGGGGGGCTGGCACTGAAGCTTTCTTT.

The chain employs TRBV14 and TRBJ2-3; 8 bases fit TRBD1. The CDR3 runs to 14 residues. Germline V gene data show CDR1 as SGHDN and CDR2 as FVKESK. The J segment lost 2 bases and the V segment lost 8 bases, leaving 6 bases of the junction unmatched. As DNA, the CDR3 is TGTGCCAGCGGAAACAGGGGGAACACAGATACGCAGTATTTT. It yields the protein CASGNRGNTDTQYF.

The count of this clone is one. V and J are TRBV19 and TRBJ2-4; D gene unclear. The CDR3 spans 12 residues. Between the trimmed V and J ends, which lost 6 bases and 8 bases, there was a span of 11 bases. CDR1 and CDR2 from the germline V gene are LNHDA and SQIVND (reference sequence). CDR3 bases: TGTGCCAGTAGGATTCCTGGAGACATTCAGTACTTC. Its protein is CASRIPGDIQYF.

The rearrangement joins TRBV7-9 to TRBJ2-2; TRBD1 is a possible D gene (6 bases). Trimming cost V 5 bases and J 7 bases, with 17 bases left between them. The length of the CDR3 is 15 residues. Looked up from germline, CDR1 is SEHNR and CDR2 is FQNEAQ (reference sequence). The CDR3 DNA is TGTGCCAGCAGCCCTTCCACAGGGACGGTCGGGGAGCTGTTTTTT. It codes for CASSPSTGTVGELFF.

The chain uses TRBV27 and TRBJ2-5, with 8 bases aligning to TRBD1. This CDR3 has 14 residues. The germline CDR1 and CDR2 sequences are MNHEY and SMNVEV (reference sequence). The ends lost 6 bases at V and 9 bases at J; junction bases unmatched: 12. The DNA for the CDR3 is TGTGCCAGCAGCCTCGCCGCGGGACAGGAGTCCCAGTACTTC. Translated: CASSLAAGQESQYF.

This chain joins TRBV6-6 and TRBJ2-1, with 11 bases identical to TRBD2. Germline lookup yields CDR1 MNHNY and CDR2 SVGAGI (reference sequence). Losses at the gene ends were 0 bases for V and 4 bases for J; bases not matched to a gene: 2. There are 16 residues in the CDR3. The CDR3 reads CASSYSLAGEYNEQFF. The CDR3 DNA follows: TGTGCCAGCAGTTACTCACTAGCGGGAGAATACAATGAGCAGTTCTTC.

The chain is built from TRBV9 and TRBJ2-1; 7 bases align to TRBD2. The V and J ends lost 1 base and 6 bases, in that order; junction bases with no gene match: 10. The CDR3 contains 16 residues. Germline assignment: CDR1 SGDLS and CDR2 YYNGEE. The DNA of the CDR3 is TGTGCCAGCAGCGTAACACCGGCGGGAGCTAGCAATGAGCAGTTCTTC. Its translation is CASSVTPAGASNEQFF.